The 9 T cell receptor beta chains below all came from one sample that was sequenced in a study of T-cell memory formation after mild COVID-19. TCRdb reprocessed the 5' RACE reads via MiXCR and lists one record per CDR3 protein. The sample comprises about 100,000 distinct CDR3 sequences, over 8.5% of which are singletons, and about 40% rests with the top ten. Sample: PBMCs or a T cell subset sorted from them (not recorded which). The receptors stem from a man between 18 and 35 years old who had mild COVID-19 (a few samples of this study predate the infection). Cell type and time point are not known.

This clonotype was detected ten times or more. The V and J genes are TRBV20-1 and TRBJ2-6; perhaps TRBD2 as D (5 bases). Germline values: CDR1 DFQATT, CDR2 SNEGSKA (reference sequence). The CDR3 is 16 amino acids. The germline V and J ends were trimmed by 3 bases and 1 base, with 13 bases remaining between them. The CDR3 bases are TGCAGTGCTAGCCGTGGAGGCGGGTCTGGGGCCAACGTCCTGACTTTC. Translated, it gives CSASRGGGSGANVLTF.

This clonotype appeared a few times. This chain uses TRBV10-1 with TRBJ2-7, with TRBD1 matching over 8 bases. CDR1 and CDR2 (germline): WNHNN, SYGVQD (reference sequence). CDR3 length: 20 amino acids. V shed 8 bases, J shed 2 bases, and the junction held 26 bases outside the gene matches. The CDR3 is CASSRRHPDRGGIRAYEQYV. Here the CDR3 DNA reads TGCGCCAGCTCCCGGAGGCACCCTGACAGGGGAGGTATTCGGGCCTACGAGCAGTACGTC.

In nucleotides, the CDR3 is TGTGCCAGCAGCTTACCGGGGCGTGAGCAGTTCTTC. As protein: CASSLPGREQFF. The chain links TRBV7-3 to TRBJ2-1, with D tentatively TRBD1 or TRBD2 (5 bases each). Germline V gives CDR1 SGHTA, CDR2 FQGTGA. The CDR3 is made up of 12 amino acids. With 2 bases removed from V and 9 bases from J, the gap between germline ends came to 8 bases.

This clonotype came up a few times. The V gene is TRBV20-1, the J gene TRBJ1-2, with D hard to call. The CDR3 is made up of 14 amino acids. V lost 3 bases and J 4 bases, leaving 15 bases between the germline ends. Germline V gives CDR1 DFQATT, CDR2 SNEGSKA (reference sequence). DNA for the CDR3: TGCAGTGCTAGGGTGGTGGGTAAGGGCTATGGCTACACCTTC. This encodes CSARVVGKGYGYTF.

In its sample, this clonotype was seen a few times. The chain has TRBV14 and TRBJ1-5; D ambiguous. This CDR3 comprises 14 residues. Germline values: CDR1 SGHDN, CDR2 FVKESK. Trimming removed 4 bases at V and 2 bases at J, with 9 bases between. In nucleotides, the CDR3 is TGTGCCAGCAGCCCCCGTCGTGGCAATCAGCCCCAGCATTTT. It specifies CASSPRRGNQPQHF.

This clonotype was counted at least ten times. The chain has TRBV20-1 and TRBJ2-7; the D gene is possibly TRBD2 (6 bases). V gave up 6 bases and J gave up 4 bases, with 13 bases separating them. The length of the CDR3 is 12 residues. CDR1 DFQATT and CDR2 SNEGSKA come from the germline V gene (reference sequence). CDR3 DNA sequence: TGCAGTGCCCGCGGGGTTCTGTACGAGCAGTACTTC. It yields the protein CSARGVLYEQYF.

The chain couples TRBV2 to TRBJ1-1; 7 bases line up with TRBD1. Germline assignment: CDR1 SNHLY and CDR2 FYNNEI. After removal of 11 bases from V and 5 bases from J, the junction contained 8 bases not matched to a gene. The CDR3 is made up of 12 amino acids. The CDR3 spells CAGEGQLTEAFF. In DNA, the CDR3 is TGTGCCGGGGAGGGACAGCTAACTGAAGCTTTCTTT. Together with reference TRBV2 and TRBJ1-1, the CDR3 gives the full variable domain: EPEVTQTPSHQVTQMGQEVILRCVPISNHLYFYWYRQILGQKVEFLVSFYNNEISEKSEIFDDQFSVERPDGSNFTLKIRSTKLEDSAMYFCAGEGQLTEAFFGQGTRLTVV.

In this sample, this clonotype turned up a few times. V and J are TRBV6-2 or TRBV6-3 and TRBJ1-5; D remains ambiguous. This CDR3 has 12 residues. V was shortened by 0 bases and J by 15 bases, with 12 bases between the two germline ends. Germline V gene sequence: CDR1 MNHEY, CDR2 SVGEGT. Here the CDR3 DNA reads TGTGCCAGCAGTTACTCGAAGGCAGTTCGGCATTTT. This codes for CASSYSKAVRHF.

This clonotype was detected ten times or more. The rearrangement joins TRBV7-6 to TRBJ2-5; D uncertain. From germline, CDR1 is SGHVS and CDR2 FNYEAQ. The CDR3 spans 15 residues. Trimming took 0 bases from V and 5 from J, leaving 13 bases between them. The CDR3 here is CASSLAISAGETQYF. As DNA, the CDR3 is TGTGCCAGCAGCTTAGCCATCTCAGCTGGGGAGACCCAGTACTTC.